These 31 T cell receptor beta chains originate from one sample sequenced in a study of blood T cell repertoires in COVID-19 (TCRdb year 2020). The protocol used for the library was the immunoSEQ multiplex PCR assay. In TCRdb, the immuneACCESS table is reduced to in-frame sequences with V and J assigned. These tables do not hold every clone; where another copy was compared, an unresolved V gene accounts for under half, and the others remain unexplained. The sample data list approximately 240,000 clones, and 70% to 90% of these were observed just once. About an eighth of the sample belongs to the ten largest clones. Sequenced: peripheral blood. The receptors here all came from a woman younger than 35 who had recovered from COVID-19.

The V and J genes are TRBV5-6 and TRBJ2-3; 13 nucleotides align to TRBD2. Germline assignment: CDR1 SGHDT and CDR2 YYEEEE. Trimming at V came to 4 bases and at J to 7 bases, leaving 12 bases not matched to a gene. The CDR3 consists of 17 residues. CDR3 DNA: TGTGCCAGCAGCACCTGGACTAGCGGGAGTGAATACCATACGCAGTATTTT. Its protein product is CASSTWTSGSEYHTQYF.

The chain has TRBV19 and TRBJ1-2; TRBD1 matches 10 bases. This CDR3 contains 15 residues. In germline, CDR1 is LNHDA, CDR2 SQIVND (reference sequence). V trimming: 5 bases; J trimming: 6 bases; junction bases outside the gene matches: 9. The CDR3 DNA follows: TGTGCCAGTAGTTCCCGACAGGGGGCGAGTCATGGCTACACCTTC. Translated, it gives CASSSRQGASHGYTF. Full variable domain (outside the CDR3, taken from reference TRBV19 and TRBJ1-2): DGGITQSPKYLFRKEGQNVTLSCEQNLNHDAMYWYRQDPGQGLRLIYYSQIVNDFQKGDIAEGYSVSREKKESFPLTVTSAQKNPTAFYLCASSSRQGASHGYTFGSGTRLTVV.

CDR3 loop: CASSPRPGQTYEQYF. The CDR3 DNA reads as TGCGCCAGCAGCCCGCGTCCGGGACAAACCTACGAGCAGTACTTC. V is TRBV4-3 and J is TRBJ2-7; D may be TRBD1 (6 bases). CDR1 is LGHNA, CDR2 YSLEER, per germline. The CDR3 loop spans 15 amino acids. Trimming took 4 bases from V and 2 from J, leaving 15 bases between them.

The chain carries TRBV7-9 and TRBJ1-1; D gene uncertain. Trimming removed 1 base at V and 10 bases at J, with 16 bases between. The CDR3 extends over 14 amino acids. Germline CDR1 SEHNR, CDR2 FQNEAQ (reference sequence). Written as DNA, the CDR3 is TGTGCCAGCAGCTTAGACGGGCCAAACGGGATAGCTTTCTTT. Its protein product is CASSLDGPNGIAFF.

This chain links TRBV10-3 with TRBJ1-1; TRBD1 is a possible D gene (5 bases). V lost 5 bases, J lost 0 bases, and 13 bases lay in between. This CDR3 is built from 15 residues. Germline-derived CDR1 and CDR2 are ENHRY and SYGVKD. The CDR3 DNA sequence: TGTGCCATCAGTACCCCAACGGGGGTGAACACTGAAGCTTTCTTT. Translating it yields CAISTPTGVNTEAFF.

CDR3 sequence reads: CASSLIASTGNTEAFF. The CDR3 DNA reads as TGTGCCAGCAGTTTGATCGCTTCGACAGGGAACACTGAAGCTTTCTTT. The V and J genes are TRBV27 and TRBJ1-1; D perhaps matches TRBD1 (6 bases). Germline CDR1 reads MNHEY; CDR2 reads SMNVEV (reference sequence). This CDR3 is 16 amino acids long. Trimming removed 3 bases from V and 1 base from J, with 15 bases in between.

This clone has just one count. The chain couples TRBV5-6 to TRBJ2-7; the match to TRBD1 covers 7 bases. Germline assignment: CDR1 SGHDT and CDR2 YYEEEE. The length of the CDR3 is 14 residues. Trimming at V came to 2 bases and at J to 7 bases, leaving 9 bases not matched to a gene. The CDR3, as DNA: TGTGCCAGCAGCTTAAGGGCAGGGGGATATGAGCAGTACTTC. This codes for CASSLRAGGYEQYF. Supplemented by reference TRBV5-6 and TRBJ2-7, the full variable domain reads DAGVTQSPTHLIKTRGQQVTLRCSPKSGHDTVSWYQQALGQGPQFIFQYYEEEERQRGNFPDRFSGHQFPNYSSELNVNALLLGDSALYLCASSLRAGGYEQYFGPGTRLTVT.

The chain links TRBV4-3 to TRBJ2-1; TRBD1 matches at 9 bases. The V segment lost 5 bases and the J segment 5 bases; nucleotides outside the gene matches: 10. The germline CDR1 and CDR2 sequences are LGHNA and YSLEER. This CDR3 comprises 16 residues. CDR3 in DNA: TGCGCCAGCAGCATATCCCCCGGGACAGGGCACAATGAGCAGTTCTTC. Translated: CASSISPGTGHNEQFF.

The rearrangement uses TRBV27 and TRBJ2-7, with D perhaps TRBD1 (5 bases). The V gene lost 5 bases and the J gene lost 2 bases, with 13 bases spanning the gap. Per germline, CDR1 MNHEY and CDR2 SMNVEV (reference sequence). The CDR3 is 14 amino acids. CDR3 in amino acids: CASSGQGPTYEQYF. CDR3 sequence (DNA): TGTGCCAGCAGTGGGCAGGGTCCCACCTACGAGCAGTACTTC.

This sequence joins TRBV7-2 and TRBJ2-7; maybe TRBD2 (6 bases). V was cut by 1 base and J by 4 bases, with 11 bases left in between. Germline assignment: CDR1 SGHTA and CDR2 FQGNSA. The CDR3 is 14 residues long. The CDR3 protein is CASSLGLVSYEQYF. In DNA, the CDR3 is TGTGCCAGCAGCTTAGGACTAGTGTCTTACGAGCAGTACTTC.

Only one count was recorded for this clone. This chain uses TRBV19 with TRBJ1-3; the match to TRBD1 covers 10 bases. Trimming cost V 3 bases and J 8 bases; bases outside gene matches: 13. The CDR3 has 17 residues. CDR1 is LNHDA and CDR2 is SQIVND in the germline V gene (reference sequence). In DNA form, the CDR3 reads TGTGCCAGTAGTATGGAACTTACCGGGACAGGGGCGGACACCATATATTTT. It is translated as CASSMELTGTGADTIYF.

The rearrangement uses TRBV29-1 and TRBJ1-2, with D hard to call. The germline V gene encodes CDR1 SQVTM and CDR2 ANQGSEA. V was trimmed by 3 bases and J by 5 bases, leaving 10 bases between them. The CDR3 loop spans 12 amino acids. The CDR3, as DNA: TGCAGCGTTGAGAGCTCGGGTTATGGCTACACCTTC. Translated: CSVESSGYGYTF.

The V call is TRBV13, the J call TRBJ2-5, with 13 bases identical to TRBD2. The J segment lost 4 bases and the V segment lost 0 bases, leaving 11 bases of the junction unmatched. The CDR3 length is 19 residues. Germline CDR1 and CDR2: PRHDT and FYEKMQ (reference sequence). CDR3 nucleotides: TGTGCCAGCAGCTTAGGAACCGGGACTAGCGGGGTTCGGCTAGAGACCCAGTACTTC. Protein sequence: CASSLGTGTSGVRLETQYF.

The chain is built from TRBV14 and TRBJ2-3; tentative D call: TRBD1 (6 bases). The V end lost 0 bases, the J end lost 3 bases, and 7 bases lay between the germline ends. The CDR3 length is 14 residues. The germline gives CDR1 SGHDN, CDR2 FVKESK. The CDR3 is CASSQEDRTDTQYF. DNA for the CDR3: TGTGCCAGCAGCCAAGAGGACAGAACAGATACGCAGTATTTT. The full variable domain, rest sourced from reference TRBV14 and TRBJ2-3, is EAGVTQFPSHSVIEKGQTVTLRCDPISGHDNLYWYRRVMGKEIKFLLHFVKESKQDESGMPNNRFLAERTGGTYSTLKVQPAELEDSGVYFCASSQEDRTDTQYFGPGTRLTVL.

This clone has just a few counts. This chain uses TRBV2 with TRBJ1-1, with 10 positions matching TRBD1. This CDR3 is 15 amino acids long. Germline V gene lookup returns CDR1 SNHLY and CDR2 FYNNEI. The junction had 6 bases not matched to a gene; V was cut back by 8 bases and J by 0 bases. CDR3 protein: CASGDRGGVNTEAFF. The CDR3 DNA is TGTGCCAGCGGGGACAGGGGTGGGGTGAACACTGAAGCTTTCTTT.

This clone has a handful of counts. The V call is TRBV6-5, the J call TRBJ2-3; weak D call: TRBD2 (5 bases). Trimming removed 6 bases from V and 1 base from J, with 14 bases in between. Germline lookup yields CDR1 MNHEY and CDR2 SVGAGI. The CDR3 covers 15 residues. The CDR3 is CASRPEGPGTDTQYF. The CDR3 region has the DNA TGTGCCAGCAGACCCGAGGGCCCAGGCACAGATACGCAGTATTTT.

The V gene is TRBV6-5, the J gene TRBJ2-5; 9 nucleotides match TRBD1. The CDR3 spans 15 residues. After removal of 5 bases from V and 2 bases from J, the junction contained 6 bases not matched to a gene. Germline V CDR1 and CDR2: MNHEY, SVGAGI. CDR3 sequence reads: CASSRPGQGQETQYF. The CDR3 bases are TGTGCCAGCAGTCGACCGGGACAGGGTCAAGAGACCCAGTACTTC.

The chain couples TRBV18 to TRBJ1-2; 7 nucleotides match TRBD1. This CDR3 is built from 15 residues. From germline, CDR1 is KGHSH and CDR2 LQKENI. With 5 bases clipped from V and 8 bases from J, the junction kept 14 bases outside the gene matches. DNA for the CDR3: TGTGCCAGCTCAATTTTCGGCACAGGGGTCGAAGGCTACACCTTC. Amino acid sequence: CASSIFGTGVEGYTF.

J is TRBJ1-5 and V is TRBV15; unclear D gene. The V end lost 0 bases, the J end lost 7 bases, and 4 bases lay between the germline ends. This CDR3 region has 12 residues. Germline-derived CDR1 and CDR2 are LNHNV and YYDKDF (reference sequence). The DNA for the CDR3 is TGTGCCACCAGCAGAGATCGGCAGCCCCAGCATTTT. Translated, it gives CATSRDRQPQHF.

The chain employs TRBV19 and TRBJ2-7; TRBD2 aligns across 9 bases. The CDR3 covers 15 residues. After removal of 3 bases from V and 5 bases from J, the junction contained 8 bases not matched to a gene. Germline V gene lookup returns CDR1 LNHDA and CDR2 SQIVND (reference sequence). The CDR3 DNA is TGTGCCAGTAGTATCCAAGGGACTAGCAACGACGAGCAGTACTTC. This sequence encodes CASSIQGTSNDEQYF.

The V gene is TRBV10-1, the J gene TRBJ1-1; D not certain. Between the trimmed V and J ends, which lost 1 base and 4 bases, there was a span of 10 bases. Per germline, CDR1 WNHNN and CDR2 SYGVQD (reference sequence). The CDR3 has 14 amino acids. In DNA, the CDR3 is TGCGCCAGCAGTGAGTTCTGGGAGGGCACTGAAGCTTTCTTT. Translation gives CASSEFWEGTEAFF.

This clone has just one count. The chain combines TRBV19 with TRBJ2-4; 9 bases fit TRBD1. With V trimmed by 6 bases and J by 1 base, 4 bases remained unmatched. Germline values: CDR1 LNHDA, CDR2 SQIVND (reference sequence). This CDR3 spans 15 amino acids. The CDR3 spells CASREQGAAKNIQYF. For the CDR3, the DNA is TGTGCCAGTAGAGAACAGGGGGCTGCCAAAAACATTCAGTACTTC. The full variable domain, in which reference TRBV19 and TRBJ2-4 provide the parts outside the CDR3, is DGGITQSPKYLFRKEGQNVTLSCEQNLNHDAMYWYRQDPGQGLRLIYYSQIVNDFQKGDIAEGYSVSREKKESFPLTVTSAQKNPTAFYLCASREQGAAKNIQYFGAGTRLSVL.

This clone is deemed medium-sized (0.01 to 0.1%). The chain uses TRBV6-4 and TRBJ2-1; possible D gene TRBD1, 5 bases. Trimming pared 0 bases from V and 5 bases from J, leaving 5 bases between. Germline V gene data show CDR1 as MRHNA and CDR2 as SNTAGT. The CDR3 runs to 13 residues. The DNA of the CDR3 is TGTGCCAGCAGTGACTCGGACAACAATGAGCAGTTCTTC. Its translation is CASSDSDNNEQFF.

The chain uses TRBV5-4 and TRBJ1-2; unclear D gene. V lost 0 bases to trimming and J lost 3 bases, with 15 bases between them. The CDR3 sequence is 16 residues long. Germline CDR1 and CDR2: SGHNT and YYREEE (reference sequence). CDR3 sequence reads: CASSLGWAGPDYGYTF. DNA of the CDR3: TGTGCCAGCAGCTTGGGGTGGGCTGGCCCCGACTATGGCTACACCTTC.

The CDR3 nucleotides read TGTGCCAGTAGTATTGGCGGGAGGGCCTTAAATGAGCAGTTCTTC. It translates to CASSIGGRALNEQFF. The V and J genes are TRBV19 and TRBJ2-1; 9 positions agree with TRBD2. The CDR3 is 15 residues long. In germline, CDR1 is LNHDA, CDR2 SQIVND (reference sequence). The V gene end was trimmed by 3 bases and the J gene end by 7 bases; junction bases not matched to a gene: 7.

This clone was recorded a few times. V is TRBV10-3 and J is TRBJ1-6; 9 bases are a match to TRBD1. The junction had 7 bases not matched to a gene; V was cut back by 6 bases and J by 10 bases. The germline CDR1 and CDR2 sequences are ENHRY and SYGVKD. This CDR3 has 14 amino acids. The CDR3 protein is CAISEGQGPSPLHF. DNA for the CDR3: TGTGCCATCAGCGAGGGACAGGGCCCCTCACCCCTCCACTTT.

This clone was counted a single time. The chain recombines TRBV25-1 with TRBJ2-5, with D possibly matching TRBD1 (6 bases). Trimming left V 6 bases short and J 5 bases short, with 16 bases between. Germline CDR1 is MGHDK and CDR2 is SYGVNS. This CDR3 is 14 amino acids long. DNA of the CDR3: TGTGCCAGCAGCCAGGGGCACGGAACCGAGACCCAGTACTTC. Amino acids: CASSQGHGTETQYF.

The CDR3 sequence: CASSQEGTGNQPQHF. CDR3 nucleotide sequence: TGCGCCAGCAGCCAAGAGGGGACAGGCAATCAGCCCCAGCATTTT. V and J are TRBV4-1 and TRBJ1-5, with 7 bases that match TRBD1. The CDR3 is 15 amino acids. Looked up from germline, CDR1 is MGHRA and CDR2 is YSYEKL. Germline trimming cut 0 bases from V and 2 bases from J; bases unmatched to any gene: 1.

This clone turned up a few times. The genes are TRBV4-2 and TRBJ2-7, with a tentative D call TRBD2 (5 bases). This CDR3 contains 15 residues. Germline loops: CDR1 LGHNA, CDR2 YNFKEQ. Trimming cost V 0 bases and J 3 bases, with 12 bases left between them. In DNA, the CDR3 is TGTGCCAGCAGCCAAGATTCGAATAGCGTCTACGAGCAGTACTTC. Its protein is CASSQDSNSVYEQYF.

The chain employs TRBV6-2 or TRBV6-3 and TRBJ2-1; D might be TRBD2 (6 bases). Trimming left V 1 base short and J 4 bases short, with 20 bases between. The germline V gene has CDR1 MNHEY and CDR2 SVGEGT. The CDR3 is 18 residues long. The CDR3 loop reads CASSYLRLRDSGYNEQFF. DNA of the CDR3: TGTGCCAGCAGTTACTTACGGCTCCGGGACTCCGGTTACAATGAGCAGTTCTTC.

The CDR3 region is CASSQAIAGVSYNEQFF. CDR3 in DNA: TGCGCCAGCAGCCAAGCCATAGCGGGAGTATCCTACAATGAGCAGTTCTTC. J is TRBJ2-1 and V is TRBV4-1; TRBD2 aligns across 9 bases. V lost 1 base to trimming and J lost 1 base; unmatched junction nucleotides: 5. CDR3 length: 17 amino acids. Germline V gives CDR1 MGHRA, CDR2 YSYEKL.